This is a list of T cell receptor beta chains from one sample in a study of beta chain features in type 1 diabetes. Clones were read by immunoSEQ multiplex PCR, and TCRdb kept only the in-frame ones, dropping some. Here the sample spans some 150,000 clones, 11% being singletons. The sequencing sample was made of central memory CD4+ T cells from blood. These receptors were collected from a man aged 18 to 30 in good health. Both conserved end residues are part of each CDR3. The order of the fields is clone size, V gene, J gene, D gene, CDR3 DNA, CDR3 protein. A D gene is named only where the DNA matches it firmly. Not every row has a clone size; where given, it reads once, few, many or a size class.

abundance: few
v_gene: TRBV29-1
j_gene: TRBJ1-1
d_gene: NA
CDR3nt: TGCAGCGTTGTGGCTCAGTTGAACACTGAAGCTTTCTTT
CDR3aa: CSVVAQLNTEAFF

abundance: many
v_gene: TRBV19
j_gene: TRBJ2-1
d_gene: TRBD2
CDR3nt: TGTGCCAGTAGTATGGGCGCTAGCGGGAGGGATGAGCAGTTCTTC
CDR3aa: CASSMGASGRDEQFF

abundance: many
v_gene: TRBV7-2
j_gene: TRBJ2-7
d_gene: TRBD1
CDR3nt: TGTGCCAGCAGCGGGGACAGATCCTACGAGCAGTACTTC
CDR3aa: CASSGDRSYEQYF

abundance: NA
v_gene: TRBV5-4
j_gene: TRBJ1-1
d_gene: NA
CDR3nt: TGTGCCAGCACCCGGGATATGGGGAGCACTGAAGCTTTCTTT
CDR3aa: CASTRDMGSTEAFF

abundance: NA
v_gene: TRBV28
j_gene: TRBJ2-4
d_gene: NA
CDR3nt: TGTGCCAGCAGTTTAGAGAACATTCAGTACTTC
CDR3aa: CASSLENIQYF

abundance: NA
v_gene: TRBV5-1
j_gene: TRBJ1-1
d_gene: TRBD1
CDR3nt: TGCGCCAGCAGCCTGGCGGACAGGGGCAACACTGAAGCTTTCTTT
CDR3aa: CASSLADRGNTEAFF

abundance: few
v_gene: TRBV29-1
j_gene: TRBJ1-5
d_gene: NA
CDR3nt: TGCAGCGTTGAAGAGGCAGCTAATCAGCCCCAGCATTTT
CDR3aa: CSVEEAANQPQHF

abundance: few
v_gene: TRBV30
j_gene: TRBJ2-3
d_gene: TRBD2
CDR3nt: TGTGCCTGGAGTCGCCTAGCGGGAAACACAGATACGCAGTATTTT
CDR3aa: CAWSRLAGNTDTQYF

abundance: NA
v_gene: TRBV9
j_gene: TRBJ1-1
d_gene: NA
CDR3nt: TGTGCCAGCAGCGTAGCTCCGGGGGGCACCGGTACTGAAGCTTTCTTT
CDR3aa: CASSVAPGGTGTEAFF

abundance: NA
v_gene: TRBV29-1
j_gene: TRBJ2-2
d_gene: TRBD1
CDR3nt: TGCAGCGCCAGACCGGGACAGGGAGGCACCGGGGAGCTGTTTTTT
CDR3aa: CSARPGQGGTGELFF

abundance: few
v_gene: TRBV29-1
j_gene: TRBJ2-3
d_gene: NA
CDR3nt: TGCAGCGTTGACCAAGGGAGCACAGATACGCAGTATTTT
CDR3aa: CSVDQGSTDTQYF

abundance: NA
v_gene: TRBV18
j_gene: TRBJ2-1
d_gene: TRBD2
CDR3nt: TGTGCCAGCTCGTCCACCGGGACTAGCGGTAATGAGCAGTTCTTC
CDR3aa: CASSSTGTSGNEQFF

abundance: NA
v_gene: TRBV6-5
j_gene: TRBJ2-5
d_gene: NA
CDR3nt: TGTGCCAGCAGTTACTCGGCATCTCACGGGACCCAGTACTTC
CDR3aa: CASSYSASHGTQYF

abundance: NA
v_gene: TRBV6-6
j_gene: TRBJ2-3
d_gene: TRBD2
CDR3nt: TGTGCCGCCACGGGAGGGACAGATACGCAGTATTTT
CDR3aa: CAATGGTDTQYF